Sequencing of this T cell receptor (beta chain) was carried out in a study of breast tumors, draining lymph nodes, adjacent tissues. TCRdb recomputed calls from the multiplex PCR reads with MiXCR, one row per CDR3 protein. The sample has roughly 260,000 distinct CDR3 sequences; more than 30% are singletons. This clonotype was found many times. The V and J ends lost 4 bases and 5 bases, in that order; junction bases with no gene match: 6. The CDR3 extends over 15 amino acids. Germline lookup yields CDR1 SGHRS and CDR2 YFSETQ. Breast cancer patients provided tissue from their axillary draining lymph nodes.

The TCR comes from a female donor with breast cancer. Some clones in this sample may be carry-over from other donors' samples. This rearrangement joins TRBV5-1 to TRBJ2-5, with 12 bases that match TRBD2. Sequencing was carried out using axillary lymph node tissue. The CDR3 sequence: CASSRRLAGGETQYF. Here the CDR3 DNA reads TGCGCCAGCAGCCGAAGGCTAGCGGGAGGGGAGACCCAGTACTTC. The entire variable domain, with the rest obtained from reference TRBV5-1 and TRBJ2-5, is as follows: KAGVTQTPRYLIKTRGQQVTLSCSPISGHRSVSWYQQTPGQGLQFLFEYFSETQRNKGNFPGRFSGRQFSNSRSEMNVSTLELGDSALYLCASSRRLAGGETQYFGPGTRLLVL.